These 24 T cell receptor beta chains originate from one sample sequenced in a study of cytomegalovirus exposure and HLA in healthy donors (dated by TCRdb to about 2017). The library was built by means of the immunoSEQ multiplex PCR assay. For the multiplex PCR, a mixture combining 60 forward primers for TCR Vbeta segments and 13 reverse primers for TCR Jbeta segments was used. Sourced from immuneACCESS, this table was stored by TCRdb with only in-frame sequences that have V and J called. A share of the clones is absent; for the studies checked, an unresolved V gene accounts for under half, and the remainder has no known explanation. This sample comprises 150,000 to 200,000 clones, around 76% of them detected only once. Together, the top ten hold around 6.9% of the sample. The sequencing sample was made of PBMCs. Source of these receptors: a middle-aged man in good health and CMV-seropositive.

V gene TRBV11-2 combines with J gene TRBJ2-1, with D maybe TRBD1 (6 bases). The CDR3 length is 13 residues. In germline, CDR1 is SGHAT, CDR2 FQNNGV. Between the trimmed V and J ends, which lost 3 bases and 8 bases, there was a span of 11 bases. Written as DNA, the CDR3 is TGTGCCAGCAGCTTGGGTGGGGGCGATGAGCAGTTCTTC. This gives the protein CASSLGGGDEQFF.

This sequence joins TRBV5-4 and TRBJ2-2; a weak D match, TRBD2 (5 bases). Germline CDR1 and CDR2: SGHNT and YYREEE (reference sequence). The CDR3 contains 15 residues. The ends were cut back, 0 bases at V and 5 bases at J, with 11 bases in the middle. CDR3 in amino acids: CASSLEEGRTGELFF. The CDR3 coding sequence is TGTGCCAGCAGCTTGGAAGAGGGTCGTACCGGGGAGCTGTTTTTT.

V gene TRBV4-3 combines with J gene TRBJ1-4; 7 bases fit TRBD1. Germline lookup yields CDR1 LGHNA and CDR2 YSLEER. CDR3 size: 16 residues. Trimming took 0 bases from V and 7 from J; bases not matched to a gene: 8. CDR3 protein: CASSQDPQGGSEKLFF. CDR3 DNA: TGCGCCAGCAGCCAAGATCCGCAGGGGGGCAGTGAAAAACTGTTTTTT.

The chain joins TRBV7-9 to TRBJ1-6; D is unresolved. The V gene lost 3 bases and the J gene lost 0 bases, with 6 bases spanning the gap. CDR1 and CDR2 from the germline V gene are SEHNR and FQNEAQ (reference sequence). This CDR3 contains 15 residues. The CDR3 DNA is TGTGCCAGCAGCTTTTCCGGCTCCTATAATTCACCCCTCCACTTT. As protein: CASSFSGSYNSPLHF.

This clone was recorded a few times. This chain joins TRBV20-1 and TRBJ1-4; D is ambiguous. The CDR3 length is 11 residues. With 6 bases removed from V and 8 bases from J, the gap between germline ends came to 10 bases. Per the germline V gene, CDR1 is DFQATT and CDR2 is SNEGSKA (reference sequence). The DNA for the CDR3 is TGCAGTGCCGGAGAAGAGGAAAAACTGTTTTTT. It encodes CSAGEEEKLFF.

Regarding this clone: One junction end does not reproduce the germline sequence, and a read error may be involved. CDR3 loop: CATAPQGIF. CDR3 nucleotide sequence: TGTGCTACCGCCCCCCAGGGGATCTTT. The chain couples TRBV12-5 to TRBJ1-1, with D tentatively TRBD1 (6 bases). The CDR3 sequence is 9 residues long. Germline CDR1 is LGHNT and CDR2 is FRNRAP.

The table lists this clone with a few counts. The chain employs TRBV19 and TRBJ2-2; 7 bases match TRBD2. CDR3 length equals 14 residues. From germline, CDR1 is LNHDA and CDR2 SQIVND (reference sequence). J lost 3 bases, V lost 6 bases, and 4 bases had no gene match. The CDR3 DNA reads as TGTGCCAGTAGGGCCAGCGGGGACACCGGGGAGCTGTTTTTT. Amino acid sequence: CASRASGDTGELFF.

This clone was seen only once. The chain employs TRBV29-1 and TRBJ2-1; 7 positions match TRBD1. Germline CDR1 reads SQVTM; CDR2 reads ANQGSEA. CDR3 size: 16 residues. After removal of 5 bases from V and 8 bases from J, the junction contained 18 bases not matched to a gene. CDR3 DNA: TGCAGCGTTACACGGGAAGAGACAGGGCTCTGGGATGAGCAGTTCTTC. It specifies CSVTREETGLWDEQFF.

The J gene is TRBJ2-1, the V gene TRBV7-9, with D unclear. The ends were cut back, 5 bases at V and 7 bases at J, with 9 bases in the middle. The germline CDR1 and CDR2 sequences are SEHNR and FQNEAQ (reference sequence). The CDR3 is 12 residues long. Here the CDR3 reads CASSPPGNEQFF. DNA for the CDR3: TGTGCCAGCAGCCCACCCGGGAATGAGCAGTTCTTC.

This chain links TRBV14 with TRBJ2-7, with D unclear. CDR3 length: 12 residues. Germline V gene sequence: CDR1 SGHDN, CDR2 FVKESK. V lost 0 bases to trimming and J lost 3 bases, with 3 bases between them. CDR3 nucleotide sequence: TGTGCCAGCAGCCAAGATAGCTACGAGCAGTACTTC. Its protein product is CASSQDSYEQYF.

This rearrangement joins TRBV9 to TRBJ1-3; unclear D gene. This CDR3 has 16 amino acids. Germline values: CDR1 SGDLS, CDR2 YYNGEE. The V end was cut by 0 bases, the J end by 8 bases, with 18 bases between. CDR3 in DNA: TGTGCCAGCAGCGTAGGAGCGGAACGGGGTGCTCACACCATATATTTT. The encoded protein is CASSVGAERGAHTIYF.

The chain is built from TRBV27 and TRBJ2-2, with 12 bases that match TRBD2. Germline V gene data show CDR1 as MNHEY and CDR2 as SMNVEV (reference sequence). The CDR3 consists of 18 residues. With V trimmed by 8 bases and J by 1 base, 11 bases remained unmatched. The CDR3 protein is CASRRLAGALKNTGELFF. The CDR3 DNA follows: TGTGCCAGCCGACGACTAGCGGGGGCCCTTAAGAACACCGGGGAGCTGTTTTTT.

The table lists this clone with a few counts. The chain has TRBV5-6 and TRBJ1-4, with D perhaps matching TRBD1 (6 bases). With 2 bases removed from V and 8 bases from J, the gap between germline ends came to 25 bases. This CDR3 has 18 amino acids. The germline V gene encodes CDR1 SGHDT and CDR2 YYEEEE. The CDR3 loop reads CASSFGVRQGPVEEKLFF. The CDR3 DNA is TGTGCCAGCAGCTTCGGTGTTCGCCAGGGGCCGGTGGAGGAAAAACTGTTTTTT.

The chain recombines TRBV18 with TRBJ2-3, with 13 bases identical to TRBD2. Germline assignment: CDR1 KGHSH and CDR2 LQKENI. V lost 3 bases, J lost 0 bases, and 0 bases stayed unmatched. This CDR3 contains 16 residues. The CDR3 is CASSPGLAGSTDTQYF. CDR3 sequence (DNA): TGTGCCAGCTCACCGGGACTAGCGGGGAGCACAGATACGCAGTATTTT.

This sequence joins TRBV19 and TRBJ1-4; 8 nucleotides align to TRBD1. The CDR3 loop spans 14 amino acids. Germline lookup yields CDR1 LNHDA and CDR2 SQIVND (reference sequence). The junction had 6 bases not matched to a gene; V was cut back by 5 bases and J by 7 bases. The CDR3 loop is CASSPGGEREKLFF. The CDR3 DNA reads TGTGCCAGTAGTCCAGGGGGCGAGCGTGAAAAACTGTTTTTT.

V and J are TRBV9 and TRBJ1-4; maybe TRBD1 (5 bases). With 3 bases removed from V and 7 bases from J, the gap between germline ends came to 13 bases. The CDR3 consists of 14 residues. Germline loops: CDR1 SGDLS, CDR2 YYNGEE. The CDR3 bases are TGTGCCAGCAGCGGGGGGGTAAAGACTGAAAAACTGTTTTTT. Its protein is CASSGGVKTEKLFF.

This chain uses TRBV7-8 with TRBJ2-5; no firm D call. V lost 0 bases and J 7 bases, leaving 6 bases between the germline ends. The CDR3 covers 12 residues. Germline CDR1 is SGHVS and CDR2 is FQNEAQ. CDR3 loop: CASSLAGGTQYF. CDR3 nucleotide sequence: TGTGCCAGCAGCTTAGCAGGCGGGACCCAGTACTTC.

This sequence joins TRBV27 and TRBJ2-7; unclear D gene. V gave up 8 bases and J gave up 4 bases, with 6 bases separating them. This CDR3 has 10 residues. CDR1 and CDR2 (germline): MNHEY, SMNVEV (reference sequence). The CDR3 here is CASYNYEQYF. The CDR3 nucleotides are TGTGCCAGCTATAATTACGAGCAGTACTTC.

A word on this clone: Germline and junction disagree at one end, which may indicate a read error. This chain uses TRBV7-2 with TRBJ1-1; D is undetermined. CDR1 is SGHTA, CDR2 FQGNSA, per germline. CDR3 size: 13 residues. The DNA of the CDR3 is TGTGCCAGCAGCTTAAGAGGGAACGCTGAAGCTTTCTTT. Translating gives CASSLRGNAEAFF.

As concerns this clone: Compared with germline, one end of the junction differs, possibly owing to a read error. The gene calls are TRBV7-9 and TRBJ2-3, with TRBD2 matching 8 bases. Germline CDR1 reads SEHNR; CDR2 reads FQNEAQ (reference sequence). The CDR3 sequence is 17 residues long. In nucleotides, the CDR3 is TGTTCCAGCAGCCCCTCCTTTGGCGGGGGGACCACAGATACGCAGTATTTT. Translated, it gives CSSSPSFGGGTTDTQYF.

The V call is TRBV5-1, the J call TRBJ1-4, with 7 bases that match TRBD1. The CDR3 has 13 amino acids. Germline CDR1 SGHRS, CDR2 YFSETQ. V was clipped by 4 bases and J by 8 bases; unmatched bases: 5. CDR3 nucleotide sequence: TGCGCCAGCAGCGCTGGGACAGCCGAAAAACTGTTTTTT. It is translated as CASSAGTAEKLFF.

The V gene is TRBV7-6, the J gene TRBJ1-5; 10 positions agree with TRBD1. V was clipped by 5 bases and J by 3 bases; unmatched bases: 10. The CDR3 totals 17 residues. Germline values: CDR1 SGHVS, CDR2 FNYEAQ. CDR3 sequence (DNA): TGTGCCAGCAGCCTGACAGGGGGCGCAAGGGACAATCAGCCCCAGCATTTT. This encodes CASSLTGGARDNQPQHF.

This clone was seen once. The chain couples TRBV18 to TRBJ1-4; 7 positions agree with TRBD1. This CDR3 is built from 17 residues. The ends lost 0 bases at V and 0 bases at J; junction bases unmatched: 4. Germline V gives CDR1 KGHSH, CDR2 LQKENI. CDR3 in DNA: TGTGCCAGCTCACCACCACGGGACAGAGCAACTAATGAAAAACTGTTTTTT. Translation: CASSPPRDRATNEKLFF. Together with reference TRBV18 and TRBJ1-4, the CDR3 gives the full variable domain: NAGVMQNPRHLVRRRGQEARLRCSPMKGHSHVYWYRQLPEEGLKFMVYLQKENIIDESGMPKERFSAEFPKEGPSILRIQQVVRGDSAAYFCASSPPRDRATNEKLFFGSGTQLSVL.

CDR3: CASSEDRGSNEQFF. The CDR3 DNA follows: TGTGCCAGCAGCGAGGACAGGGGGAGCAATGAGCAGTTCTTC. J is TRBJ2-1 and V is TRBV7-3; 10 bases match TRBD1. The germline gives CDR1 SGHTA, CDR2 FQGTGA. V shed 5 bases and J 6 bases; nucleotides not matched to a gene: 4. The CDR3 spans 14 residues.